This passage covers 9 T cell receptor beta chains from one sample sequenced in a study of blood T cell repertoires in COVID-19. Only in-frame clones appear in the TCRdb table, and some are missing; sequencing was by immunoSEQ multiplex PCR. The table records about 200,000 clones, approximately 83% of them present only once. Sequencing input: PBMCs or T cells enriched from blood (not recorded which). All receptors derive from a woman between 40 and 55 years old with acute COVID-19.

V and J are TRBV6-2 or TRBV6-3 and TRBJ2-5, with D perhaps TRBD1 (6 bases). Germline V gives CDR1 MNHEY, CDR2 SVGEGT. V was trimmed by 5 bases and J by 1 base, leaving 11 bases between them. The CDR3 is 14 residues long. For the CDR3, the DNA is TGTGCCAGCAGTAGTCAGGGGTCCCAAGAGACCCAGTACTTC. This codes for CASSSQGSQETQYF.

The chain uses TRBV19 and TRBJ2-1; 11 nucleotides align to TRBD2. The CDR3 loop spans 14 amino acids. Germline values: CDR1 LNHDA, CDR2 SQIVND (reference sequence). V trimming: 7 bases; J trimming: 10 bases; junction bases outside the gene matches: 9. The DNA for the CDR3 is TGTGCCAGTATCAGAGTAGCGGGAGGGGGGGAGCAGTTCTTC. This gives the protein CASIRVAGGGEQFF.

V gene TRBV10-1 combines with J gene TRBJ1-5; D is perhaps TRBD1 (5 bases). The CDR3 loop spans 15 amino acids. V shed 3 bases and J shed 1 base, with 10 bases lying between them. Germline assignment: CDR1 WNHNN and CDR2 SYGVQD (reference sequence). This CDR3 is CASSELRDSNQPQHF. CDR3 bases: TGCGCCAGCAGTGAATTGCGGGACAGCAATCAGCCCCAGCATTTT.

The V call is TRBV3-1 (or the pseudogene TRBV3-2), the J call TRBJ2-2; 16 bases line up with TRBD2. The CDR3 spans 18 residues. V was pared by 5 bases and J by 2 bases, with 5 bases of the junction left unmatched. Per the germline V gene, CDR1 is LGHDT and CDR2 is YNNKEL (reference sequence). The CDR3: CASSLGLAGGPNTGELFF. CDR3 bases: TGTGCCAGCAGCTTGGGACTAGCGGGAGGGCCTAACACCGGGGAGCTGTTTTTT.

The J gene is TRBJ2-7, the V gene TRBV28; D gene unclear. Germline assignment: CDR1 MDHEN and CDR2 SYDVKM. The CDR3 totals 12 residues. The ends were cut back, 6 bases at V and 11 bases at J, with 17 bases in the middle. The CDR3 DNA is TGTGCCAGCAGCCATACTCAAAGCTTGGAGTACTTC. Translating it yields CASSHTQSLEYF.

This CDR3 reads CASSQASTGNQPQHF. The CDR3 region has the DNA TGTGCCAGCAGCCAAGCTAGCACAGGGAATCAGCCCCAGCATTTT. The rearrangement joins TRBV3-1 (or the pseudogene TRBV3-2) to TRBJ1-5, with D perhaps TRBD1 (6 bases). Trimming stripped 1 base from V and 4 bases from J, with 11 bases between. The length of the CDR3 is 15 residues. Germline lookup yields CDR1 LGHDT and CDR2 YNNKEL (reference sequence).

The chain combines TRBV11-2 with TRBJ1-5; tentative D call: TRBD1 (5 bases). There are 15 residues in the CDR3. Germline CDR1 and CDR2: SGHAT and FQNNGV. Trimming left V 1 base short and J 0 bases short, with 7 bases between. For the CDR3, the DNA is TGTGCCAGCAGCTTAGGTCAGGGTAGCAATCAGCCCCAGCATTTT. This encodes CASSLGQGSNQPQHF.

The chain has TRBV7-3 and TRBJ2-2; 8 nucleotides align to TRBD1. There are 15 residues in the CDR3. Looked up from germline, CDR1 is SGHTA and CDR2 is FQGTGA. Trimming took 5 bases from V and 4 from J; bases not matched to a gene: 6. CDR3: CASSLNTGGTGELFF. The CDR3 DNA sequence: TGTGCCAGCAGCCTTAACACAGGGGGCACCGGGGAGCTGTTTTTT.

CDR3 region: CASSWGDRGPETQYF. CDR3 DNA sequence: TGTGCCAGCAGCTGGGGGGACAGGGGACCGGAGACCCAGTACTTC. The chain has TRBV7-2 and TRBJ2-5, with TRBD1 identical over 10 bases. Germline lookup yields CDR1 SGHTA and CDR2 FQGNSA. This CDR3 is 15 amino acids long. V lost 4 bases, J lost 5 bases, and 7 bases stayed unmatched.